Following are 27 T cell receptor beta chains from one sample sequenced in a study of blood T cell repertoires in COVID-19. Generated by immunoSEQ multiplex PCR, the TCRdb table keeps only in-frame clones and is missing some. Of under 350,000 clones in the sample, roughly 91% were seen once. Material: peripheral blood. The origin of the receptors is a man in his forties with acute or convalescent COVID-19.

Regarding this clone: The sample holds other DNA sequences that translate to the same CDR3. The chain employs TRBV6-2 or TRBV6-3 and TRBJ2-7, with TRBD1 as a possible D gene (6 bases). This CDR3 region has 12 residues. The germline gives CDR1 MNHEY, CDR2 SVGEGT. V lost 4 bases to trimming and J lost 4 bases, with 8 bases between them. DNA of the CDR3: TGTGCCAGCAGTTTACAGGGATACGAGCAGTACTTC. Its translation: CASSLQGYEQYF.

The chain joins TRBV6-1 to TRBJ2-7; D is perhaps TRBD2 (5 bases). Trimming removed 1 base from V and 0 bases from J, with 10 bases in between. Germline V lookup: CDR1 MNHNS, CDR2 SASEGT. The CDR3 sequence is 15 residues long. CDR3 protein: CASSEGGAISYEQYF. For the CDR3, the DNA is TGTGCCAGCAGTGAAGGGGGAGCGATCTCCTACGAGCAGTACTTC.

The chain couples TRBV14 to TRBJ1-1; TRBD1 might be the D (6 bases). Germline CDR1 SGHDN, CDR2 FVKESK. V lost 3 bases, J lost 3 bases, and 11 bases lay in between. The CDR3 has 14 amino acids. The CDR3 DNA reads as TGTGCCAGCAGCCACCGAGGGGGTGACACTGAAGCTTTCTTT. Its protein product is CASSHRGGDTEAFF.

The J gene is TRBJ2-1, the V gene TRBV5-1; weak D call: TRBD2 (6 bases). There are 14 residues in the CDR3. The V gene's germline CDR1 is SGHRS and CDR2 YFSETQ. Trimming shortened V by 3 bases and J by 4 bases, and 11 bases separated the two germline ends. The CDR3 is CASSWGVSYNEQFF. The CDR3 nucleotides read TGCGCCAGCAGCTGGGGGGTCTCTTACAATGAGCAGTTCTTC. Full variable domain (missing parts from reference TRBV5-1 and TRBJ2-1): KAGVTQTPRYLIKTRGQQVTLSCSPISGHRSVSWYQQTPGQGLQFLFEYFSETQRNKGNFPGRFSGRQFSNSRSEMNVSTLELGDSALYLCASSWGVSYNEQFFGPGTRLTVL.

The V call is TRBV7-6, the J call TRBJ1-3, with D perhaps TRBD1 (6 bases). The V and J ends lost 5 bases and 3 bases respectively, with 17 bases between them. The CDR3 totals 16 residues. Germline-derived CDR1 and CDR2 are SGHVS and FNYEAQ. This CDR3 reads CASSLEGHFLGNTIYF. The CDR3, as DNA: TGTGCCAGCAGCCTAGAGGGACACTTCCTTGGAAACACCATATATTTT.

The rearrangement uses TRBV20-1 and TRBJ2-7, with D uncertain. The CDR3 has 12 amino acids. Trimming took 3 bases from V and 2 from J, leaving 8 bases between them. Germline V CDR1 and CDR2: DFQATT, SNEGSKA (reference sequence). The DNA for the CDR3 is TGCAGTGCTAGTGGTCTAACCTACGAGCAGTACTTC. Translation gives CSASGLTYEQYF.

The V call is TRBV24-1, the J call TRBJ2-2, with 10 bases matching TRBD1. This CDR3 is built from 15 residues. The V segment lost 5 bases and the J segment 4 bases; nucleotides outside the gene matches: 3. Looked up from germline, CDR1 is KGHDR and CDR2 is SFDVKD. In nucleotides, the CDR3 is TGTGCCACCAGTGGATGGGACAGGGGCACCGGGGAGCTGTTTTTT. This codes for CATSGWDRGTGELFF.

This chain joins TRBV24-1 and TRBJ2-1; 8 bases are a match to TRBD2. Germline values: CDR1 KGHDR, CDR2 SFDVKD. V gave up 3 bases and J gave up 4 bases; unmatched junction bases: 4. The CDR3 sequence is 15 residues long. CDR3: CATSDRSGAYNEQFF. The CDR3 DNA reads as TGTGCCACCAGTGATCGTAGCGGGGCTTACAATGAGCAGTTCTTC.

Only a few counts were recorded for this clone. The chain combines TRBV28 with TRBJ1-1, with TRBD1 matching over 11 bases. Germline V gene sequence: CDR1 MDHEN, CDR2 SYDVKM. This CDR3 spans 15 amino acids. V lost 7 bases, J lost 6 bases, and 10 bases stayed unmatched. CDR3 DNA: TGTGCCAGCATAGGAGGGACAGGGGGTGGCGCTGAAGCTTTCTTT. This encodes CASIGGTGGGAEAFF.

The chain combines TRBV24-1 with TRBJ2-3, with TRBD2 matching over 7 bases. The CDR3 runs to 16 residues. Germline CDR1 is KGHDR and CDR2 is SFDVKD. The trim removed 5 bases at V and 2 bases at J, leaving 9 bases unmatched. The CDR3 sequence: CATSGEAGPYTDTQYF. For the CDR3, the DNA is TGTGCCACCAGTGGGGAAGCGGGGCCTTACACAGATACGCAGTATTTT.

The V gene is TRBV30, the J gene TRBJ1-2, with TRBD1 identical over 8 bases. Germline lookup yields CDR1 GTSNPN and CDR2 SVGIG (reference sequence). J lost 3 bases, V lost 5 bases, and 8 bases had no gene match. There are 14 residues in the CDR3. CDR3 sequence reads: CAWFRDRRDYGYTF. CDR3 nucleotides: TGTGCCTGGTTCCGGGACAGGCGGGACTATGGCTACACCTTC.

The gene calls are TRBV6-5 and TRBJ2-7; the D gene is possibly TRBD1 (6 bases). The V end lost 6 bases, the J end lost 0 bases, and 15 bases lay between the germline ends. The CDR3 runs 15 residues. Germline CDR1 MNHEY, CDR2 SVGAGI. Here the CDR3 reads CASSADRFGSYEQYF. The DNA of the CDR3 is TGTGCCAGCAGCGCCGACAGGTTCGGCTCCTACGAGCAGTACTTC.

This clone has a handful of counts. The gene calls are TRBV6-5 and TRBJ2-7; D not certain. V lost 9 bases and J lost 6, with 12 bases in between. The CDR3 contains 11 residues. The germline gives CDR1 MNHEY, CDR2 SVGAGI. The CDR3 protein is CASGDSSEQYF. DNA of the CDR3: TGTGCCAGTGGAGATAGCTCCGAGCAGTACTTC.

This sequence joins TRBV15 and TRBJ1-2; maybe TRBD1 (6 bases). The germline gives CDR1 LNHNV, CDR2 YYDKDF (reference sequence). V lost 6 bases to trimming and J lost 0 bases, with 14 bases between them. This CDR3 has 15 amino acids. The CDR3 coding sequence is TGTGCCACCAGTGCGACAGGCCAACCTAACTATGGCTACACCTTC. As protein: CATSATGQPNYGYTF.

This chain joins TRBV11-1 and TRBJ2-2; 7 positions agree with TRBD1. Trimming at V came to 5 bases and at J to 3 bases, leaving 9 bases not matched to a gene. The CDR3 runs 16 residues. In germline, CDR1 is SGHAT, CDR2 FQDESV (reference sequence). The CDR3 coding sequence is TGTGCCAGCAGCCCCCCGGGACAGCACGACACCGGGGAGCTGTTTTTT. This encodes CASSPPGQHDTGELFF.

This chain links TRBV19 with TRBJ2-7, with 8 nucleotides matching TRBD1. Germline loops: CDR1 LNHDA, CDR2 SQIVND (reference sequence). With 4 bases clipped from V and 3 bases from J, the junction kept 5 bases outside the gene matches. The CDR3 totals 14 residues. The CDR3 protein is CASSKQGAFYEQYF. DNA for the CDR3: TGTGCCAGTAGTAAGCAGGGGGCCTTCTACGAGCAGTACTTC. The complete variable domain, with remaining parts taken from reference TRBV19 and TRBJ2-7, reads DGGITQSPKYLFRKEGQNVTLSCEQNLNHDAMYWYRQDPGQGLRLIYYSQIVNDFQKGDIAEGYSVSREKKESFPLTVTSAQKNPTAFYLCASSKQGAFYEQYFGPGTRLTVT.

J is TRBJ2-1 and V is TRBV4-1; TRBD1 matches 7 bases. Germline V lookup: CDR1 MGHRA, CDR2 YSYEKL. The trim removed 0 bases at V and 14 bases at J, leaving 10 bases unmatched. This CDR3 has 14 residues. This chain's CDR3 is CASSQEFERGLEFF. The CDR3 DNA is TGCGCCAGCAGCCAAGAGTTTGAGAGGGGGCTTGAGTTCTTC.

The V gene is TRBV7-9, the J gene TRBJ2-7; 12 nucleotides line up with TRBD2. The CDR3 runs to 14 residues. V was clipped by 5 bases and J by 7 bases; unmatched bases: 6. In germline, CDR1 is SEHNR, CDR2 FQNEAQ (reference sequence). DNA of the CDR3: TGTGCCAGCAGCCCTCAGGGACTAGCGGGTGAGCAGTACTTC. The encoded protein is CASSPQGLAGEQYF.

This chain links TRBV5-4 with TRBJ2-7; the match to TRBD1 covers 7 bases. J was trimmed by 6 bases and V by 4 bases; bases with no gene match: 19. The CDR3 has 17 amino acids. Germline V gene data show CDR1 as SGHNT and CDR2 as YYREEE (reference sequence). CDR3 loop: CASSEFAGTVRLGEQYF. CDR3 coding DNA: TGTGCCAGCAGCGAATTCGCCGGGACAGTCCGGCTGGGCGAGCAGTACTTC.

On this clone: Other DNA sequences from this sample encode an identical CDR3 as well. The CDR3 protein is CASNTGTKNTEAFF. CDR3 in DNA: TGCGCCAGCAACACAGGGACAAAGAACACTGAAGCTTTCTTT. The V gene is TRBV5-1, the J gene TRBJ1-1; possibly TRBD1 for D (6 bases). Germline assignment: CDR1 SGHRS and CDR2 YFSETQ. V dropped 6 bases and J dropped 1 base, with 13 bases sitting between them. CDR3 length: 14 residues. Full variable domain (missing parts from reference TRBV5-1 and TRBJ1-1): KAGVTQTPRYLIKTRGQQVTLSCSPISGHRSVSWYQQTPGQGLQFLFEYFSETQRNKGNFPGRFSGRQFSNSRSEMNVSTLELGDSALYLCASNTGTKNTEAFFGQGTRLTVV.

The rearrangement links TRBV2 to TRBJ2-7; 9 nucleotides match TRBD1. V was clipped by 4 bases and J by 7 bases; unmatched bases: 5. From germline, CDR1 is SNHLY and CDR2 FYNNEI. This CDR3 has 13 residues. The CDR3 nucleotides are TGTGCCAGCAGTGGGGACAGGGCTGGGGAGCAGTACTTC. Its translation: CASSGDRAGEQYF.

DNA of the CDR3: TGTGCCAGCAGCCACCTCCCCGGGGGGAATGAGCAGTTCTTC. Its translation is CASSHLPGGNEQFF. The chain recombines TRBV3-1 (or the pseudogene TRBV3-2) with TRBJ2-1; 7 bases are a match to TRBD2. Germline V lookup: CDR1 LGHDT, CDR2 YNNKEL (reference sequence). This CDR3 is 14 amino acids long. V gave up 3 bases and J gave up 7 bases; unmatched junction bases: 6.

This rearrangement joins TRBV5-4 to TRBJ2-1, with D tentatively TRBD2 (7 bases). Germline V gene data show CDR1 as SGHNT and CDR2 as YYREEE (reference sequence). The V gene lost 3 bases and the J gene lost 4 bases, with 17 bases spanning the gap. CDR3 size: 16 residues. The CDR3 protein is CASSSPGGGVYNEQFF. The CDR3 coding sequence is TGTGCCAGCAGCTCTCCGGGCGGGGGCGTATACAATGAGCAGTTCTTC.

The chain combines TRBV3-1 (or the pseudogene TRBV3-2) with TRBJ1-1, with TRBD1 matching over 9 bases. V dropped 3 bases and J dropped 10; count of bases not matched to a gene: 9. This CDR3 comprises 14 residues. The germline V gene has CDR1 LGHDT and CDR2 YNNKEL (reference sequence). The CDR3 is CASSQLTGGYAAFF. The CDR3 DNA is TGTGCCAGCAGCCAGTTGACAGGGGGGTACGCAGCTTTCTTT.

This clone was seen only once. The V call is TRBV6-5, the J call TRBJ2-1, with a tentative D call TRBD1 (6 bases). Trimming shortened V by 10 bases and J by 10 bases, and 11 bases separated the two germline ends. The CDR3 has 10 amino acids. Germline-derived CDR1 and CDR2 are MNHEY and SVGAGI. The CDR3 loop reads CATRGNEQFF. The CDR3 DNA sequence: TGTGCCACTAGGGGGAACGAGCAGTTCTTC.

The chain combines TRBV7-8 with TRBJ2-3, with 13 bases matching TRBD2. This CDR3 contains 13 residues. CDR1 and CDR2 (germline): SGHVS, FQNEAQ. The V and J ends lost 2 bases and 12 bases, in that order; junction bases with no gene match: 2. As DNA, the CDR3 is TGTGCCAGCAGCTTACGACTAGCGGGGGGCCAGTATTTT. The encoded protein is CASSLRLAGGQYF.

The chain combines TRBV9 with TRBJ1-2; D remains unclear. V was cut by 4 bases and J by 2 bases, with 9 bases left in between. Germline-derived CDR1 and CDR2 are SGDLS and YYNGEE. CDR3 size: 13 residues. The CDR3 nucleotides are TGTGCCAGCAGCCTTACAGAGAACTATGGCTACACCTTC. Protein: CASSLTENYGYTF.